The sequence of this T cell receptor (beta chain) was determined in a study of control samples from healthy donors and cancer patients. V was pared by 5 bases and J by 5 bases, with 13 bases between. The CDR3 is made up of 14 amino acids. Germline V gene lookup returns CDR1 SGHNT and CDR2 YENEEA. A single count supports this clone. Profiling relied on immunoSEQ multiplex PCR, and the TCRdb table lists in-frame clones only, not all of them. Of some 110,000 clones listed, about four fifths are singletons. The sequence came from a woman aged 45-65 years in good health. Sequenced sample: blood. V and J are TRBV11-3 and TRBJ2-1; D may match TRBD1 or TRBD2 (5 bases each). The CDR3 spells CASSLGEKHNEQFF. CDR3 nucleotides: TGTGCCAGCAGCCTGGGGGAGAAACACAATGAGCAGTTCTTC.